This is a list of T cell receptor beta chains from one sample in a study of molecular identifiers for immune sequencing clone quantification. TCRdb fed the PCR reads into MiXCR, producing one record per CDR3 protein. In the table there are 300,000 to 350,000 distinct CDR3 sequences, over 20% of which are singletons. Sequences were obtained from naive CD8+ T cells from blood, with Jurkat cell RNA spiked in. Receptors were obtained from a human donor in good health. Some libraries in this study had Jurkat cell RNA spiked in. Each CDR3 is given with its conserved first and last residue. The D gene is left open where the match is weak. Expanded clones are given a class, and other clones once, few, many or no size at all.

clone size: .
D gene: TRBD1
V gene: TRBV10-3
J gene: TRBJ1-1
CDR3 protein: CAVRQGVHTEAFF
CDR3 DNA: TGTGCCGTTAGACAGGGGGTACACACTGAAGCTTTCTTT

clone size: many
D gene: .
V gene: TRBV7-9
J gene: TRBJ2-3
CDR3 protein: CASSPDRSTSTDTQYF
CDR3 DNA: TGTGCCAGCAGCCCAGACCGGTCCACTAGCACAGATACGCAGTATTTT

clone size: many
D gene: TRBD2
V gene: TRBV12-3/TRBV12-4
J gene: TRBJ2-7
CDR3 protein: CASSLAERGGTYEQYF
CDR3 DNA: TGTGCCAGCAGTTTAGCGGAGCGGGGGGGAACCTACGAGCAGTACTTC

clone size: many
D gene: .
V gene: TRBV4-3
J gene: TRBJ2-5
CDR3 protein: CASSQDSTQETQYF
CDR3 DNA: TGCGCCAGCAGCCAAGACAGTACTCAAGAGACCCAGTACTTC

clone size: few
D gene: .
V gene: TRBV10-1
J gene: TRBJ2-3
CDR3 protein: CASSPRQVLGTDTQYF
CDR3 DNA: TGCGCCAGCAGCCCCCGACAGGTCCTGGGTACAGATACGCAGTATTTT

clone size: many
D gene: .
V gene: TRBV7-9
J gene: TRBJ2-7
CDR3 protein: CASSFPPQGNYEQYF
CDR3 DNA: TGTGCCAGCAGCTTCCCTCCCCAGGGTAACTACGAGCAGTACTTC

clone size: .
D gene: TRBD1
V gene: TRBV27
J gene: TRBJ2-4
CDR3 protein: CASSLRDRENIQYF
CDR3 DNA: TGTGCCAGCAGTCTCCGGGACAGGGAGAACATTCAGTACTTC

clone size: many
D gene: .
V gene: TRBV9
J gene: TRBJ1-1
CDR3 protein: CASSAVEGPVPEAFF
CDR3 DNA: TGTGCCAGCAGTGCTGTGGAGGGCCCCGTACCTGAAGCTTTCTTT

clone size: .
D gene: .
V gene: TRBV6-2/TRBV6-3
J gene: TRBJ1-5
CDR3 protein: CASSYWETDPNQPQHF
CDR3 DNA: TGTGCCAGCAGTTACTGGGAAACCGACCCTAATCAGCCCCAGCATTTT

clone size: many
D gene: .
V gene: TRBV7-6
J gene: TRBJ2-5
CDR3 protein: CASSKTAVETQYF
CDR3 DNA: TGTGCCAGCAGCAAGACAGCGGTAGAGACCCAGTACTTC

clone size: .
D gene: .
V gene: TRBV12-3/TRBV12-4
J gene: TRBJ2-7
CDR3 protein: CASSLTQPYEQYF
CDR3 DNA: TGTGCCAGCAGTTTAACCCAGCCCTACGAGCAGTACTTC

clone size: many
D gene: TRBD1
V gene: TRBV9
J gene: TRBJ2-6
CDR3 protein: CASSPGQGPTWGANVLTF
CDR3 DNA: TGTGCCAGCAGCCCGGGACAGGGTCCAACTTGGGGGGCCAACGTCCTGACTTTC

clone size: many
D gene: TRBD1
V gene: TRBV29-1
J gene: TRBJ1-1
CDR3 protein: CSLPGTGGKGGTEAFF
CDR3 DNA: TGCAGCCTACCCGGGACAGGGGGAAAGGGGGGCACTGAAGCTTTCTTT

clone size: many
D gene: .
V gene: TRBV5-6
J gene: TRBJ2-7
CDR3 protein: CASSSLATYEQYF
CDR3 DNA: TGTGCCAGCAGCTCGCTAGCGACCTACGAGCAGTACTTC

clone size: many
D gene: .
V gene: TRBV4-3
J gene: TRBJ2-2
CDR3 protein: CASSQVGAWDRIGTGELFF
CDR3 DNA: TGCGCCAGCAGCCAAGTTGGGGCGTGGGATAGAATAGGGACCGGGGAGCTGTTTTTT

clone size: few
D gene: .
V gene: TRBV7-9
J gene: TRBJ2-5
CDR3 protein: CASGLAQGQETQYF
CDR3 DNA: TGTGCCAGCGGCTTAGCCCAGGGACAAGAGACCCAGTACTTC

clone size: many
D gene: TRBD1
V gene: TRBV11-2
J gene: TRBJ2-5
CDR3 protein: CASSLPGTGRETQYF
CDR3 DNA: TGTGCCAGCAGCCTGCCCGGGACAGGGAGAGAGACCCAGTACTTC

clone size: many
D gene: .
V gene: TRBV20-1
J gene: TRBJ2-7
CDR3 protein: CSARVRVQAYEQYF
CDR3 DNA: TGCAGTGCTAGAGTACGGGTCCAGGCCTACGAGCAGTACTTC

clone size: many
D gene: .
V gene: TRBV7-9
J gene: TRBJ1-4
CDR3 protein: CASSSYTDEKLFF
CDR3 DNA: TGTGCCAGCAGCTCCTACACCGATGAAAAACTGTTTTTT

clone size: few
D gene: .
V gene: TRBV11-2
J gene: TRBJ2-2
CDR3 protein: CASSSPFEGGNTGELFF
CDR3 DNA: TGTGCCAGCAGCTCCCCTTTTGAGGGGGGAAACACCGGGGAGCTGTTTTTT

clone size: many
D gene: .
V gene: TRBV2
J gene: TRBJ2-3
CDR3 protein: CASSSPGHPTDTQYF
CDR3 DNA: TGTGCCAGCAGTTCGCCGGGACACCCCACAGATACGCAGTATTTT

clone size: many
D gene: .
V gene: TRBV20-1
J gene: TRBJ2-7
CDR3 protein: CSARQVSEQYF
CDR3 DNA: TGCAGTGCAAGACAGGTATCCGAGCAGTACTTC

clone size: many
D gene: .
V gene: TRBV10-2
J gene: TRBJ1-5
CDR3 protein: CASSEGGPQPQHF
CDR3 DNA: TGCGCCAGCAGTGAAGGAGGTCCGCAGCCCCAGCATTTT

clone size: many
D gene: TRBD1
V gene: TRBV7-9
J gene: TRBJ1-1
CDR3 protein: CASSWGQGRWTEAFF
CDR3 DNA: TGTGCCAGCAGCTGGGGACAGGGACGTTGGACTGAAGCTTTCTTT

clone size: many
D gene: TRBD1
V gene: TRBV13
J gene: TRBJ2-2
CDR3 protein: CAGSTGGATGELFF
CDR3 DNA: TGTGCCGGAAGTACAGGGGGCGCGACCGGGGAGCTGTTTTTT

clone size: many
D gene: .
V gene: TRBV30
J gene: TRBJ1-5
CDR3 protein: CAWRQASGSGQPQHF
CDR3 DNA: TGTGCCTGGAGGCAAGCATCAGGGTCCGGGCAGCCCCAGCATTTT

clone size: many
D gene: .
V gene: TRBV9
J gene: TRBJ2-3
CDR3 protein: CASSVRGLDITDTQYF
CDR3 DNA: TGTGCCAGCAGCGTCAGGGGACTGGACATCACAGATACGCAGTATTTT

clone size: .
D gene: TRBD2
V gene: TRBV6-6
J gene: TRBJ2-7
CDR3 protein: CASSYSASGRGEQYF
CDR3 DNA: TGTGCCAGCAGTTACTCGGCTAGCGGGAGGGGTGAGCAGTACTTC

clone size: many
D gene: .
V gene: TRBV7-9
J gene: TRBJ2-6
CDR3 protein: CASSSIISGANVLTF
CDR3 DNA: TGTGCCAGCAGCTCGATAATCTCTGGGGCCAACGTCCTGACTTTC

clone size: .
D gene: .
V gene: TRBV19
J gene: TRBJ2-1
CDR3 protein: CASRYPGPVQFF
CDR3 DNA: TGTGCCAGTAGATACCCGGGACCCGTGCAGTTCTTC

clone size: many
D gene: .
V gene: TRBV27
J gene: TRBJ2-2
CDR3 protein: CASRRIGSAGELFF
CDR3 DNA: TGTGCCAGCAGACGTATCGGTTCCGCCGGGGAGCTGTTTTTT

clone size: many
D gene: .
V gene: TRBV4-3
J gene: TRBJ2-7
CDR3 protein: CASSQDGGHSYEQYF
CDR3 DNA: TGCGCCAGCAGCCAAGACGGGGGACACTCCTACGAGCAGTACTTC

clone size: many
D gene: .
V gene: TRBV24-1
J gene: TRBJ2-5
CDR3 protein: CATADGETQYF
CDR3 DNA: TGTGCCACCGCAGATGGGGAGACCCAGTACTTC

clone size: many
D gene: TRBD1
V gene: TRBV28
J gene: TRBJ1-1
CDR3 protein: CASSRDRGYTEAFF
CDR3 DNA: TGTGCCAGCAGTAGGGACAGGGGATACACTGAAGCTTTCTTT

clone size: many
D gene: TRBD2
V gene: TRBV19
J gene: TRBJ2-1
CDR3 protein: CASSMLGGGYNEQFF
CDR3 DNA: TGTGCCAGTAGTATGTTAGGCGGGGGGTACAATGAGCAGTTCTTC

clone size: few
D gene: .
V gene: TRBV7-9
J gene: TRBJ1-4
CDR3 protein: CASSPGRDEKLFF
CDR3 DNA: TGTGCCAGCAGCCCCGGGAGGGATGAAAAACTGTTTTTT

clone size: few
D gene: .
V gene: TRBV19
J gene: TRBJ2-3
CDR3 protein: CASSIILAPDTQYF
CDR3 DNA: TGTGCCAGTAGTATAATCCTAGCCCCCGATACGCAGTATTTT

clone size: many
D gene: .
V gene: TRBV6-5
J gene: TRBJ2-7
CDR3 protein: CASGTLDRPAPDEQYF
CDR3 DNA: TGTGCCAGCGGTACCCTCGACCGACCAGCCCCCGACGAGCAGTACTTC

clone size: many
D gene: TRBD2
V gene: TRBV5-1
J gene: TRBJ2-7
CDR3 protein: CASSPGLAGGPSYEQYF
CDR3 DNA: TGCGCCAGCAGCCCGGGACTAGCGGGGGGCCCCTCCTACGAGCAGTACTTC

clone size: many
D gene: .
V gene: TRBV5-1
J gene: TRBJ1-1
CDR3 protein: CASSLTGAYAAFF
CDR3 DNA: TGCGCCAGCAGCTTGACGGGGGCCTATGCAGCTTTCTTT

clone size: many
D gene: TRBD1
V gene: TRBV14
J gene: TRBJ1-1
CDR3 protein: CASSFWAGQGINEAFF
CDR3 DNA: TGTGCCAGCAGTTTTTGGGCGGGACAGGGGATCAATGAAGCTTTCTTT